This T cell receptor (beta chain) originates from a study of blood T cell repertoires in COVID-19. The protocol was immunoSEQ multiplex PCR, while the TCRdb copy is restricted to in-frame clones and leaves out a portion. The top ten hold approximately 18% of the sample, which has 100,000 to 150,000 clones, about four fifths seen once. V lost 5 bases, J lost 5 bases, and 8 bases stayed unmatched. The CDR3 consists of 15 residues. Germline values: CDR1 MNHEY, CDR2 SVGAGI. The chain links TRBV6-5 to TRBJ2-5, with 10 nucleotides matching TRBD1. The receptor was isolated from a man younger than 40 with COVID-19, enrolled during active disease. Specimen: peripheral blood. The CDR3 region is CASSTGTGVAETQYF. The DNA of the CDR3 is TGTGCCAGCAGTACGGGGACAGGGGTTGCGGAGACCCAGTACTTC.